The entry below gives a single T cell receptor (beta chain) sequence along with its context. Its antigen remains unidentified. Other DNA sequences from this sample encode an identical CDR3 as well. The data derive from a study of T cell responses to AZD1222 COVID-19 vaccine. General study findings and limits: Donors were chiefly white British, with a greater number of females, and clonal diversity was perhaps underestimated. Spike regions recognized by vaccine-associated CD4 TCRs spanned the protein, led by 160-218 and 743-854. Repertoire sampling was restricted to post-peak T cell response timepoints. Increased Spike-specific TCR breadth and depth were observed after two AZD1222 doses.

Germline CDR1 and CDR2: LNHDA and SQIVND (reference sequence). The CDR3 covers 14 residues. V was shortened by 3 bases and J by 5 bases, with 13 bases between the two germline ends. TCRdb's table, derived via immunoSEQ multiplex PCR, lists solely in-frame clones and lacks some. The sample shows 100,000 or so clones, 87% of them seen only once. This clonotype was sampled from an adult in good health. Source: peripheral blood, taken on day 0 of MenACWY control vaccination. V gene TRBV19 combines with J gene TRBJ2-5; TRBD1 might be the D (5 bases). The chain's CDR3 is CASSIGQGRETQYF. In DNA, the CDR3 is TGTGCCAGTAGTATTGGACAAGGCCGGGAGACCCAGTACTTC.